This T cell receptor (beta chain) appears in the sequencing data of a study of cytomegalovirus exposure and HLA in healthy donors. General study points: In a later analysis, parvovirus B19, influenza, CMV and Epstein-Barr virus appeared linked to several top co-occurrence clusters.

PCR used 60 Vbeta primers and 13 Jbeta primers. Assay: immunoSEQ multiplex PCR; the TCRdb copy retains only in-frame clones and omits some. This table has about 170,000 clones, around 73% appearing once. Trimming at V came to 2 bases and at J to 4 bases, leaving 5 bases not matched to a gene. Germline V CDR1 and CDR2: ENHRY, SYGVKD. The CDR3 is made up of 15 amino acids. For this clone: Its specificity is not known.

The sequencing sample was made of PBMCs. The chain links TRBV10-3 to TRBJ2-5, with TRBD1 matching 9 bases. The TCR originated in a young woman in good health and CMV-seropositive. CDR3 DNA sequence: TGTGCCATCAGTGAGGGACAGGGGCGTGGAGAGACCCAGTACTTC. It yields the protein CAISEGQGRGETQYF.